The rows below give T cell receptor beta chains drawn from one sample of a study of regulatory T cells in long-lasting Graves disease. MiXCR, applied by TCRdb to the multiplex PCR reads, yields one record per CDR3 protein. The data contain about 430,000 distinct CDR3 sequences, around 23% of them singletons. Source: peripheral blood mononuclear cells (PBMCs), taken when the disease was refractory, from a patient treated with antithyroid drugs. The receptors were sampled from a female donor with Graves disease. The CDR3 runs from the conserved cysteine through the conserved F or W. Each record gives: D gene, J gene, clone size, V gene, CDR3 DNA, CDR3 protein. D genes are given only for firm matches. Where a row states a size, it is once, few, many or the class of an expanded clone; other rows omit it.

>NA|TRBJ2-5|few|TRBV7-9
TGTGCCAGCAGCTTTCGTCGTTTCAACCGAGGGGTGGCGGAGACCCAGTACTTC
CASSFRRFNRGVAETQYF
>NA|TRBJ1-2|many|TRBV5-1
TGCGCCAGCAGCTTTCGAGACAACTATGGCTACACCTTC
CASSFRDNYGYTF
>NA|TRBJ1-5|NA|TRBV4-1
TGCGCCAGCAGCCAAGATTGGCAAGGCCAGCCCCAGCATTTT
CASSQDWQGQPQHF
>TRBD1|TRBJ1-2|many|TRBV28
TGTGCCAGCAGTTTATTGGGACAGAAGTCCTATGGCTACACCTTC
CASSLLGQKSYGYTF
>TRBD1|TRBJ1-6|many|TRBV20-1
TGCAGTGTTACGGGACAGGGCAGTTCACCCCTCCACTTT
CSVTGQGSSPLHF
>TRBD1|TRBJ2-7|many|TRBV28
TGTGCCAGCAGCTCTTTTGACAGGGGAACCTACGAGCAGTACTTC
CASSSFDRGTYEQYF
>TRBD2|TRBJ2-3|NA|TRBV2
TGTGCCAGCAGTGAACAGCGGGATTGGGCTAGCACAGATACGCAGTATTTT
CASSEQRDWASTDTQYF
>TRBD2|TRBJ2-7|NA|TRBV7-2
TGTGCCAGCAGCAAACGACTAGCGGGTCTTAACGAGCAGTACTTC
CASSKRLAGLNEQYF
>NA|TRBJ1-1|many|TRBV28
TGTGCCAGCAGTCCCCGGGACACGGTGAACACTGAAGCTTTCTTT
CASSPRDTVNTEAFF
>NA|TRBJ2-5|NA|TRBV5-1
TGCGCCAGCAGCTTAGGGAACGGCCCATCAAGGGAGACCCAGTACTTC
CASSLGNGPSRETQYF
>NA|TRBJ2-2|many|TRBV29-1
TGCAGCGTTGCGCTGGGACCCTATGAGTTCGGGGAGCTGTTTTTT
CSVALGPYEFGELFF
>NA|TRBJ2-5|many|TRBV7-2
TGTGCCAGCAGCTCGACCAGCGGTTTCCAAGAGACCCAGTACTTC
CASSSTSGFQETQYF
>NA|TRBJ2-1|NA|TRBV15
TGTGCCACCAGCAGAGATCTAACCCCCGAGCAGTTCTTC
CATSRDLTPEQFF
>NA|TRBJ1-1|many|TRBV2
TGTGCCGGCGACGAGACGACTGGGAACACTGAAGCTTTCTTT
CAGDETTGNTEAFF
>NA|TRBJ2-7|few|TRBV19
TGTGCCAGTAGTAATGTGCCCTACGAGCAGTACTTC
CASSNVPYEQYF
>NA|TRBJ2-2|NA|TRBV20-1
TGCAGTGCTAGAGACCACGGAGACACCGGGGAGCTGTTTTTT
CSARDHGDTGELFF
>TRBD2|TRBJ2-1|few|TRBV7-2
TGTGCCAGCAGCCGTAGCGGGAGTGTAAATGAGCAGTTCTTC
CASSRSGSVNEQFF
>NA|TRBJ2-7|many|TRBV6-5
TGTGCCAGCAGTTACTCGGTCCCTCGGAGGTACGAGCAGTACTTC
CASSYSVPRRYEQYF
>NA|TRBJ2-1|NA|TRBV20-1
TGCAGTGCTAGAATTAGCGCGGGAGAGCAGTTCTTC
CSARISAGEQFF
>NA|TRBJ1-3|many|TRBV29-1
TGCAGCGTTGACAGTGGGACTGGAAACACCATATATTTT
CSVDSGTGNTIYF
>TRBD2|TRBJ2-7|NA|TRBV5-6
TGTGCCGGCAGCTTGGGGACTAGCAGTTTATACGAGCAGTACTTC
CAGSLGTSSLYEQYF
>NA|TRBJ2-2|NA|TRBV4-2
TGTGCCAGCAGCCAAGATCGGCCCAGGTCCCCGGGGGAGCTGTTTTTT
CASSQDRPRSPGELFF
>TRBD2|TRBJ2-5|many|TRBV7-8
TGTGCCAGCAGCCCCAGGACTAGCGGGAGAGGAGAGACCCAGTACTTC
CASSPRTSGRGETQYF
>NA|TRBJ2-7|NA|TRBV6-1
TGTGCCAGCTCGGACACAATCTCCTACGAGCAGTACTTC
CASSDTISYEQYF
>NA|TRBJ1-1|NA|TRBV6-2/TRBV6-3
TGTGCCAGCAGTTCCAGGACCGAGGGGACTGAAGCTTTCTTT
CASSSRTEGTEAFF
>NA|TRBJ1-2|NA|TRBV10-3
TGTGCCATCAGTGAAAACGACTATGGCCACACCTTC
CAISENDYGHTF
>NA|TRBJ2-7|NA|TRBV3-1
TGTGCCAGCAGCCAAAGTGAGCGGGCCTCCTACGAGCAGTACTTC
CASSQSERASYEQYF
>NA|TRBJ2-1|NA|TRBV12-3/TRBV12-4
TGTGCCAGCAGTTTAATGGCAGGGGCCAACAATGAGCAGTTCTTC
CASSLMAGANNEQFF
>TRBD1|TRBJ2-7|many|TRBV18
TGTGCCAGCTCAAGCAGGGGGCTACCCTACGAGCAGTACTTC
CASSSRGLPYEQYF
>NA|TRBJ2-7|NA|TRBV20-1
TGCAGTGCACTCCCGGGGACTCACACCTACGAGCAGTACTTC
CSALPGTHTYEQYF
>NA|TRBJ2-7|NA|TRBV5-1
TGCGCCAGCAGCTTGGGGGGGAAGGTTGGGTTTCGCGAGCAGTACTTC
CASSLGGKVGFREQYF
>NA|TRBJ2-7|many|TRBV5-4
TGTGCCAGCAGACGAAAGGACAGTCTCGAACAGTACTTC
CASRRKDSLEQYF
>NA|TRBJ1-5|NA|TRBV28
TGTGCCAGCAGTCTTTGGAGTCAGAATCAGCCCCAGCATTTT
CASSLWSQNQPQHF
>TRBD2|TRBJ2-7|NA|TRBV2
TGTGCCAGCTCACCACCCGGGACTAGCGGGATGTACGAGCAGTACTTC
CASSPPGTSGMYEQYF
>TRBD1|TRBJ2-5|many|TRBV6-1
TGTGCCAGCAGTGGACGACAGGGACGTTTAGAGACCCAGTACTTC
CASSGRQGRLETQYF